This T cell receptor (beta chain) emerged from a study of PD-L1 blockade in urothelial cancer. Overall study context: Patients had undergone 0 to 3 prior chemotherapy regimens. At 3 weeks (second dose) and 6 weeks after starting treatment, blood was analyzed. General study findings and limits: A pretreatment blood TCR clonality that fell below the median predicted better progression-free and overall survival.

The assay was immunoSEQ multiplex PCR, and TCRdb's table has in-frame clones only and misses some. The sample lists approximately 88,000 clones, 84% seen once, with roughly 2% in the top ten. Germline lookup yields CDR1 MNHNS and CDR2 SASEGT. The length of the CDR3 is 14 residues. V was shortened by 1 base and J by 4 bases, with 11 bases between the two germline ends. As to this clone: No antigen is known for it.

Documented time point: pretreatment peripheral blood. V gene TRBV6-1 combines with J gene TRBJ2-7, with D hard to call. The source is a man aged 55 to 70 with urothelial cancer. The specimen comprised PBMCs, sampled around atezolizumab (anti-PD-L1) treatment. The CDR3 protein is CASSEVHELYEQYF. Written as DNA, the CDR3 is TGTGCCAGCAGTGAAGTTCATGAGTTATACGAGCAGTACTTC.